Below, 16 T cell receptor beta chains from the same sample are listed, as sequenced in a study of T cell responses to AZD1222 COVID-19 vaccine. Profiled with immunoSEQ multiplex PCR; TCRdb holds only in-frame clones, not every one. The repertoire holds roughly 150,000 clones, with about 90% as singletons. Material: peripheral blood, obtained 28 days after the second AZD1222 dose. These receptors were collected from an adult who received the AZD1222 COVID-19 vaccine.

The genes are TRBV3-1 (or the pseudogene TRBV3-2) and TRBJ2-3; 8 bases map to TRBD2. CDR3 length: 16 residues. Trimming took 4 bases from V and 4 from J; bases not matched to a gene: 10. The germline V gene encodes CDR1 LGHDT and CDR2 YNNKEL (reference sequence). For the CDR3, the DNA is TGTGCCAGCAGCCTCCGGGGACTAGAGGTGGCAGATACGCAGTATTTT. As protein: CASSLRGLEVADTQYF.

This clone was recorded only once. The chain combines TRBV11-2 with TRBJ2-2; 9 nucleotides align to TRBD2. CDR1 SGHAT and CDR2 FQNNGV come from the germline V gene. The CDR3 totals 16 residues. The junction had 4 bases not matched to a gene; V was cut back by 4 bases and J by 1 base. The CDR3 protein is CASSSLAGENTGELFF. DNA of the CDR3: TGTGCCAGCAGCTCGTTAGCGGGGGAGAACACCGGGGAGCTGTTTTTT.

V is TRBV13 and J is TRBJ2-5, with 7 bases lining up with TRBD1. The CDR3 is 15 residues long. From germline, CDR1 is PRHDT and CDR2 FYEKMQ (reference sequence). Trimming at V came to 4 bases and at J to 2 bases, leaving 7 bases not matched to a gene. The CDR3: CASSSRQGRQETQYF. The CDR3, as DNA: TGTGCCAGCAGCTCCCGACAGGGTCGGCAAGAGACCCAGTACTTC.

This chain connects TRBV6-6 to TRBJ1-2; 8 bases agree with TRBD1. The CDR3 runs to 15 residues. With V trimmed by 6 bases and J by 6 bases, 12 bases remained unmatched. The germline V gene has CDR1 MNHNY and CDR2 SVGAGI (reference sequence). In DNA form, the CDR3 reads TGTGCCAGCAGCCACCGACAGGGGAGATCCCATGGCTACACCTTC. It specifies CASSHRQGRSHGYTF.

For the CDR3, the DNA is TGTGCCAGCAAGAGGGGCTCGGAGACCCAGTACTTC. Its protein is CASKRGSETQYF. V usage is TRBV6-6 and J usage is TRBJ2-5; D might be TRBD1 or TRBD2, each matching 5 bases. Germline assignment: CDR1 MNHNY and CDR2 SVGAGI (reference sequence). The length of the CDR3 is 12 residues. The ends were cut back, 7 bases at V and 5 bases at J, with 11 bases in the middle.

The chain links TRBV10-2 to TRBJ1-1; D is perhaps TRBD1 (6 bases). Trimming cost V 5 bases and J 5 bases, with 15 bases left between them. The CDR3 totals 14 residues. Germline V lookup: CDR1 WSHSY, CDR2 SAAADI. CDR3 in DNA: TGCGCCAGCAGTTTTCAGGGGCGGCTGACTGAAGCTTTCTTT. Translating gives CASSFQGRLTEAFF.

The chain joins TRBV11-2 to TRBJ2-7; maybe TRBD1 (5 bases). The germline V gene encodes CDR1 SGHAT and CDR2 FQNNGV. The CDR3 sequence is 12 residues long. The V end was cut by 0 bases, the J end by 6 bases, with 6 bases between. As DNA, the CDR3 is TGTGCCAGCAGCTTAGACAGGGCCGAGCAGTACTTC. As protein: CASSLDRAEQYF.

CDR3 loop: CASSQPTSGGLATDTQYF. The CDR3 DNA reads as TGTGCCAGCAGCCAACCTACTAGCGGGGGGCTGGCCACAGATACGCAGTATTTT. V usage is TRBV3-1 (or the pseudogene TRBV3-2) and J usage is TRBJ2-3; TRBD2 matches 12 bases. Germline CDR1 LGHDT, CDR2 YNNKEL (reference sequence). J lost 2 bases, V lost 2 bases, and 8 bases had no gene match. CDR3 length: 18 amino acids.

On this clone: Different DNA sequences within this sample yield the same CDR3. The chain joins TRBV11-2 to TRBJ2-5, with TRBD1 matching 9 bases. Germline V gene sequence: CDR1 SGHAT, CDR2 FQNNGV. The CDR3 consists of 15 residues. J was trimmed by 5 bases and V by 2 bases; bases with no gene match: 6. The CDR3 spells CASSLSPGQGETQYF. The CDR3 nucleotides are TGTGCCAGCAGCTTATCCCCAGGACAGGGGGAGACCCAGTACTTC. Supplemented by reference TRBV11-2 and TRBJ2-5, the full variable domain reads EAGVAQSPRYKIIEKRQSVAFWCNPISGHATLYWYQQILGQGPKLLIQFQNNGVVDDSQLPKDRFSAERLKGVDSTLKIQPAKLEDSAVYLCASSLSPGQGETQYFGPGTRLLVL.

The gene calls are TRBV30 and TRBJ1-1, with no clear D. CDR3 length: 12 amino acids. Germline V CDR1 and CDR2: GTSNPN, SVGIG (reference sequence). Trimming cost V 3 bases and J 2 bases, with 7 bases left between them. The CDR3 sequence: CAWRYYNTEAFF. The CDR3 region has the DNA TGTGCCTGGAGATACTATAACACTGAAGCTTTCTTT. Drawing the rest from reference TRBV30 and TRBJ1-1, the complete variable domain is SQTIHQWPATLVQPVGSPLSLECTVEGTSNPNLYWYRQAAGRGLQLLFYSVGIGQISSEVPQNLSASRPQDRQFILSSKKLLLSDSGFYLCAWRYYNTEAFFGQGTRLTVV.

The rearrangement links TRBV11-2 to TRBJ1-2; D not resolved. The germline CDR1 and CDR2 sequences are SGHAT and FQNNGV. The V gene lost 1 base and the J gene lost 5 bases, with 8 bases spanning the gap. The CDR3 consists of 13 residues. For the CDR3, the DNA is TGTGCCAGCAGCTTAGCTCCCACATATGGCTACACCTTC. Protein product: CASSLAPTYGYTF.

The chain carries TRBV14 and TRBJ2-5; 7 bases align to TRBD2. Germline-derived CDR1 and CDR2 are SGHDN and FVKESK. The V and J ends lost 4 bases and 5 bases, in that order; junction bases with no gene match: 4. This CDR3 has 13 residues. The CDR3 nucleotides are TGTGCCAGCAGCCGCGGGAGAGCGGAGACCCAGTACTTC. Protein sequence: CASSRGRAETQYF. Together with reference TRBV14 and TRBJ2-5, the CDR3 gives the full variable domain: EAGVTQFPSHSVIEKGQTVTLRCDPISGHDNLYWYRRVMGKEIKFLLHFVKESKQDESGMPNNRFLAERTGGTYSTLKVQPAELEDSGVYFCASSRGRAETQYFGPGTRLLVL.

V gene TRBV29-1 combines with J gene TRBJ1-3; the D is unclear. V was shortened by 0 bases and J by 5 bases, with 8 bases between the two germline ends. This CDR3 comprises 13 residues. CDR1 is SQVTM and CDR2 is ANQGSEA in the germline V gene. As DNA, the CDR3 is TGCAGCGTTGAAGATCGGGAAAGAAACACCATATATTTT. Translated: CSVEDRERNTIYF. Variable domain in full (rest from reference TRBV29-1 and TRBJ1-3): SAVISQKPSRDICQRGTSLTIQCQVDSQVTMMFWYRQQPGQSLTLIATANQGSEATYESGFVIDKFPISRPNLTFSTLTVSNMSPEDSSIYLCSVEDRERNTIYFGEGSWLTVV.

The genes are TRBV10-2 and TRBJ1-1; TRBD1 might be the D (5 bases). This CDR3 is 13 amino acids long. Germline V CDR1 and CDR2: WSHSY, SAAADI. V lost 6 bases and J lost 4, with 12 bases in between. The CDR3: CASRLDSVTEAFF. CDR3 DNA: TGCGCCAGCAGACTCGACAGTGTCACTGAAGCTTTCTTT.

V gene TRBV28 combines with J gene TRBJ2-7; D uncertain. Looked up from germline, CDR1 is MDHEN and CDR2 is SYDVKM. The CDR3 is 16 amino acids. V dropped 2 bases and J dropped 5 bases, with 19 bases sitting between them. CDR3 residues: CASSLPLTQAQNEQYF. The CDR3 DNA sequence: TGTGCCAGCAGTTTACCCCTGACCCAAGCCCAAAACGAGCAGTACTTC.

Here the CDR3 DNA reads TGTGCCAGCAGCCCAGGGGAGGGAGGCTACACCTTC. Translation: CASSPGEGGYTF. V usage is TRBV6-5 and J usage is TRBJ1-2, with D possibly being TRBD1 (6 bases). The germline V gene encodes CDR1 MNHEY and CDR2 SVGAGI. This CDR3 spans 12 amino acids. V shed 6 bases and J shed 8 bases, with 13 bases lying between them.